The 6 T cell receptor beta chains below were found in one sample sequenced in a study of shared clonotypes between healthy human individuals. Terminally differentiated effector memory CD45RA+ cells were excluded by CCR7 positive selection of CD45RO-negative cells. Sequencing was performed with immunoSEQ multiplex PCR; in TCRdb, only in-frame clones are kept and a portion is missing. The sample has a few million clones, 93% seen once. Sequenced material: naive CD8+ T cells from PBMCs. All receptors come from a man aged 18 to 30 in good health. Some clones in this sample may be carry-over from other donors' samples.

This chain connects TRBV9 to TRBJ2-2, with a tentative D call TRBD2 (5 bases). Germline CDR1 reads SGDLS; CDR2 reads YYNGEE. The CDR3 has 13 residues. V was trimmed by 9 bases and J by 1 base, leaving 10 bases between them. The CDR3 region has the DNA TGTGCCACCGCCCGGGGGAACACCGGGGAGCTGTTTTTT. Protein product: CATARGNTGELFF.

A note on this clone: Other DNA sequences in the same sample also yield this CDR3. The chain recombines TRBV9 with TRBJ2-1, with D tentatively TRBD1 or TRBD2 (6 bases each). V gave up 0 bases and J gave up 2 bases, with 9 bases separating them. This CDR3 spans 15 amino acids. Germline CDR1 reads SGDLS; CDR2 reads YYNGEE. CDR3 region: CASSVGRGTYNEQFF. CDR3 coding DNA: TGTGCCAGCAGCGTAGGGAGGGGGACCTACAATGAGCAGTTCTTC.

The V gene is TRBV10-2, the J gene TRBJ1-4; D is undetermined. The CDR3 has 13 residues. Trimming left V 8 bases short and J 2 bases short, with 9 bases between. CDR1 and CDR2 (germline): WSHSY, SAAADI. CDR3 DNA: TGCGCCAGCTCCGGACTGACTAATGAAAAACTGTTTTTT. Protein product: CASSGLTNEKLFF.

The chain joins TRBV7-9 to TRBJ2-5, with 8 bases identical to TRBD2. The CDR3 totals 15 residues. The trim removed 2 bases at V and 4 bases at J, leaving 6 bases unmatched. Germline V gene sequence: CDR1 SEHNR, CDR2 FQNEAQ (reference sequence). The CDR3 DNA sequence: TGTGCCAGCAGCTTACCCCCTAGCGGGTTAGAGACCCAGTACTTC. Translating gives CASSLPPSGLETQYF.

As for this clone: Compared with germline, one end of the junction differs, possibly owing to a read error. Other DNA sequences in this sample translate to the same CDR3. This chain uses TRBV13 with TRBJ2-7, with 12 bases that match TRBD1. This CDR3 is 15 amino acids long. Germline V CDR1 and CDR2: PRHDT, FYEKMQ (reference sequence). The CDR3 here is CASSSTGTGGYEQYF. The DNA of the CDR3 is TGTGCCAGCAGTAGCACCGGGACAGGGGGCTACGAGCAGTACTTT.

V gene TRBV29-1 combines with J gene TRBJ1-2, with 9 nucleotides matching TRBD1. This CDR3 is 13 amino acids long. Germline assignment: CDR1 SQVTM and CDR2 ANQGSEA. The V gene end was trimmed by 7 bases and the J gene end by 4 bases; junction bases not matched to a gene: 7. DNA for the CDR3: TGCAGCGCACAGGGGGCATATAGCTATGGCTACACCTTC. Its protein is CSAQGAYSYGYTF.